What follows are 16 T cell receptor beta chains derived from one specimen sequenced in a study of T cell responses to AZD1222 COVID-19 vaccine. The method was immunoSEQ multiplex PCR; TCRdb's version includes in-frame clones alone and lacks a portion of them. Found here are roughly 130,000 clones, 70% to 90% of them singletons; the top ten hold approximately 1.6%. The input for sequencing was peripheral blood, taken on day 0 of AZD1222 vaccination. These receptors were taken from an adult in good health.

This CDR3 is CASSVSRAYEQYF. As DNA, the CDR3 is TGCGCCAGCAGTGTCAGCAGGGCCTACGAGCAGTACTTC. V usage is TRBV10-2 and J usage is TRBJ2-7, with D tentatively TRBD1 (5 bases). Germline V gene data show CDR1 as WSHSY and CDR2 as SAAADI. The CDR3 runs 13 residues. The ends were cut back, 4 bases at V and 2 bases at J, with 9 bases in the middle.

This chain links TRBV19 with TRBJ1-2; a weak D match, TRBD1 (5 bases). The CDR3 has 10 amino acids. With 8 bases removed from V and 4 bases from J, the gap between germline ends came to 5 bases. Per the germline V gene, CDR1 is LNHDA and CDR2 is SQIVND (reference sequence). CDR3 in DNA: TGTGCCAGTGGGGGCTATGGCTACACCTTC. It yields the protein CASGGYGYTF.

In its sample, this clone was seen a few times. This chain uses TRBV9 with TRBJ2-6; the D gene is possibly TRBD2 (5 bases). From germline, CDR1 is SGDLS and CDR2 YYNGEE. This CDR3 spans 19 amino acids. Deletions cut 0 bases from V and 0 bases from J, with 16 bases between. CDR3 in amino acids: CASSVDRGRISSGANVLTF. DNA for the CDR3: TGTGCCAGCAGCGTAGATCGGGGTAGGATAAGCTCTGGGGCCAACGTCCTGACTTTC.

The genes are TRBV7-3 and TRBJ1-1; TRBD1 aligns across 9 bases. The CDR3 sequence is 14 residues long. V lost 5 bases and J lost 2; bases outside the gene matches: 3. Germline CDR1 is SGHTA and CDR2 is FQGTGA. The CDR3: CASSRGQGNTEAFF. CDR3 bases: TGTGCCAGCAGCAGGGGACAGGGAAACACTGAAGCTTTCTTT.

The DNA of the CDR3 is TGTGCCAGCAGCTTCACAGGGGGCTATAATTCACCCCTCCACTTT. Its translation: CASSFTGGYNSPLHF. The genes are TRBV7-7 and TRBJ1-6, with TRBD1 matching over 8 bases. In germline, CDR1 is SSHAT, CDR2 FNYEAQ (reference sequence). Germline trimming cut 3 bases from V and 3 bases from J; bases unmatched to any gene: 1. The CDR3 totals 15 residues.

J is TRBJ2-7 and V is TRBV18; D is perhaps TRBD1 (6 bases). In germline, CDR1 is KGHSH, CDR2 LQKENI. V shed 3 bases and J shed 3 bases, with 12 bases lying between them. This CDR3 contains 14 residues. The chain's CDR3 is CASSPPTGIYEQYF. The CDR3 DNA reads as TGTGCCAGCTCACCCCCAACAGGGATCTACGAGCAGTACTTC.

The rearrangement links TRBV5-6 to TRBJ1-4; D possibly corresponds to TRBD1 (6 bases). The V and J ends lost 5 bases and 6 bases respectively, with 17 bases between them. Germline V gives CDR1 SGHDT, CDR2 YYEEEE. The CDR3 extends over 15 amino acids. The CDR3, as DNA: TGTGCCAGCAGATCAACCGGGACACCCGATGAAAAACTGTTTTTT. Amino acids: CASRSTGTPDEKLFF.

The chain links TRBV7-2 to TRBJ2-3; a possible D gene is TRBD1 (5 bases). This CDR3 has 14 residues. V was trimmed by 0 bases and J by 7 bases, leaving 11 bases between them. From germline, CDR1 is SGHTA and CDR2 FQGNSA. The CDR3 protein is CASSLAGVGNTQYF. The CDR3 DNA follows: TGTGCCAGCAGCTTAGCAGGGGTGGGAAATACGCAGTATTTT.

The V and J genes are TRBV27 and TRBJ2-3, with 15 nucleotides matching TRBD2. CDR1 MNHEY and CDR2 SMNVEV come from the germline V gene (reference sequence). The V segment lost 3 bases and the J segment 3 bases; nucleotides outside the gene matches: 10. The CDR3 is 19 residues long. The CDR3 coding sequence is TGTGCCAGCAGTTTCGGACATGGACTAGCGGGAGGGAGGACAGATACGCAGTATTTT. Translation gives CASSFGHGLAGGRTDTQYF.

This clone was found a few times. The CDR3 region is CASSGTSGPNEQYF. For the CDR3, the DNA is TGTGCCAGCAGCGGAACTAGCGGACCCAACGAGCAGTACTTC. The V gene is TRBV9, the J gene TRBJ2-7, with 8 bases aligning to TRBD2. The CDR3 sequence is 14 residues long. The germline V gene encodes CDR1 SGDLS and CDR2 YYNGEE. The V gene end was trimmed by 3 bases and the J gene end by 5 bases; junction bases not matched to a gene: 7.

The chain recombines TRBV11-2 with TRBJ2-7, with D possibly TRBD1 on 6 matching bases. V lost 5 bases and J 6 bases, leaving 17 bases between the germline ends. CDR3 size: 14 residues. In germline, CDR1 is SGHAT, CDR2 FQNNGV. The DNA of the CDR3 is TGTGCCAGCAGCACAAATACCAGGGGACGCGAGCAGTACTTC. Amino acid sequence: CASSTNTRGREQYF.

This clone was detected once. The rearrangement uses TRBV10-3 and TRBJ1-1, with a weak D call TRBD1 (6 bases). The CDR3 is 16 residues long. Germline lookup yields CDR1 ENHRY and CDR2 SYGVKD. With 6 bases removed from V and 5 bases from J, the gap between germline ends came to 22 bases. The CDR3 loop reads CAIRQGTQRQKTEAFF. The CDR3 DNA reads as TGTGCCATCAGACAGGGAACCCAACGCCAAAAAACTGAAGCTTTCTTT.

This rearrangement joins TRBV19 to TRBJ1-4, with D unclear. The CDR3 covers 15 residues. Germline V gives CDR1 LNHDA, CDR2 SQIVND (reference sequence). Deletions cut 3 bases from V and 4 bases from J, with 12 bases between. CDR3 nucleotides: TGTGCCAGTAGTATCCGGCAGTTAGTTAATGAAAAACTGTTTTTT. Translation: CASSIRQLVNEKLFF.

The chain combines TRBV7-2 with TRBJ1-3; TRBD1 is a possible D gene (5 bases). Germline V gene sequence: CDR1 SGHTA, CDR2 FQGNSA. V was cut by 10 bases and J by 0 bases, with 16 bases left in between. The CDR3 is 15 amino acids. CDR3 nucleotide sequence: TGTGCCACGCGCCCGGGGGGACTCTCTGGAAACACCATATATTTT. Translated, it gives CATRPGGLSGNTIYF.

In its sample, this clone was seen once. This chain connects TRBV24-1 to TRBJ2-1; D perhaps matches TRBD2 (5 bases). Germline V lookup: CDR1 KGHDR, CDR2 SFDVKD. The CDR3 runs 15 residues. Trimming left V 3 bases short and J 6 bases short, with 14 bases between. The DNA of the CDR3 is TGTGCCACCAGTGATCCCTCGCGAGGAGGCAATGAGCAGTTCTTC. Amino acid sequence: CATSDPSRGGNEQFF.

This chain links TRBV6-2 or TRBV6-3 with TRBJ1-5; unclear D gene. The CDR3 has 13 amino acids. Germline lookup yields CDR1 MNHEY and CDR2 SVGEGT. V gave up 5 bases and J gave up 6 bases, with 11 bases separating them. CDR3 DNA sequence: TGTGCCAGCAGTGATAGAATCTCTCAGCCCCAGCATTTT. Its protein product is CASSDRISQPQHF.